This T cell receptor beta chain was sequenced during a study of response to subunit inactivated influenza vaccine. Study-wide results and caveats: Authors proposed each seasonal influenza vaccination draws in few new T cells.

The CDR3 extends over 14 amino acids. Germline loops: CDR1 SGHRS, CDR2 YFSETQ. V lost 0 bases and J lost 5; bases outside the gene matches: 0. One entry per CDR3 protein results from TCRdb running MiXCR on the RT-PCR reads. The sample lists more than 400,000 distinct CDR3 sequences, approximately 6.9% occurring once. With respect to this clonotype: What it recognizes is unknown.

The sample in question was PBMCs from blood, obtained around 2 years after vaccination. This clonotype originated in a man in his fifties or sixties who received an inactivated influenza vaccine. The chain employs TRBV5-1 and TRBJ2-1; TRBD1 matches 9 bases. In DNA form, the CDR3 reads TGCGCCAGCAGCTTGGGGACAGGGGACAATGAGCAGTTCTTC. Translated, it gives CASSLGTGDNEQFF.